A selection of T cell receptor beta chains follows, all from one sample in a study of regulatory T cells in long-lasting Graves disease. From the multiplex PCR reads, TCRdb called clonotypes with MiXCR, one entry per CDR3 protein. Of some 450,000 distinct CDR3 sequences listed, about a sixth are singletons. This sample was shared with a second study, whose subject was T cells in Graves' hyperthyroidism and ophthalmopathy.

Source: peripheral blood mononuclear cells (PBMCs), taken at new diagnosis, from a patient treated with antithyroid drugs. These receptor sequences come from a woman in her 30s with Graves disease. Each CDR3 is given with its conserved first and last residue. Fields, in order: V gene, J gene, clone size, D gene, CDR3 DNA, CDR3 protein. D genes are given only for firm matches. Expanded clones get a size class; other rows say once, few or many, or leave the size out.

v_call: TRBV7-2
j_call: TRBJ2-3
clone_size: many
d_call: TRBD2
cdr3_nt: TGTGCCAGCAGCGGCAGCGGGGGCACAGATACGCAGTATTTT
cdr3_aa: CASSGSGGTDTQYF

v_call: TRBV6-1
j_call: TRBJ2-7
clone_size: few
d_call: -
cdr3_nt: TGTGCCAGCAGTGGACAGGGCGGGAGCTCCTACGAGCAGTACTTC
cdr3_aa: CASSGQGGSSYEQYF

v_call: TRBV30
j_call: TRBJ2-1
clone_size: many
d_call: -
cdr3_nt: TGCATTGCTCAACGGGTCGGGACGGGACTCTCCTACAATGAGCAGTTCTTC
cdr3_aa: CIAQRVGTGLSYNEQFF

v_call: TRBV11-2
j_call: TRBJ2-7
clone_size: many
d_call: TRBD1
cdr3_nt: TGTGCCACCGAGGGGACAGGGGGGTACGAGCAGTACTTC
cdr3_aa: CATEGTGGYEQYF

v_call: TRBV13
j_call: TRBJ1-3
clone_size: -
d_call: -
cdr3_nt: TGTGCCAGCAGCGTCCCGGGACCCCGAGGAAACACCATATATTTT
cdr3_aa: CASSVPGPRGNTIYF

v_call: TRBV27
j_call: TRBJ2-7
clone_size: many
d_call: -
cdr3_nt: TGTGCCAGCAGTTTAGGCGGGACAGAGGGGGGCTACGAGCAGTACTTC
cdr3_aa: CASSLGGTEGGYEQYF

v_call: TRBV19
j_call: TRBJ1-1
clone_size: -
d_call: -
cdr3_nt: TGTGCCAGTAGTATAGATGGGGGCGTGAACACTGAAGCTTTCTTT
cdr3_aa: CASSIDGGVNTEAFF

v_call: TRBV6-1
j_call: TRBJ1-1
clone_size: many
d_call: -
cdr3_nt: TGTGCCAGCAGTGAAGTCGTTGACACTGAAGCTTTCTTT
cdr3_aa: CASSEVVDTEAFF

v_call: TRBV20-1
j_call: TRBJ2-1
clone_size: many
d_call: -
cdr3_nt: TGCAGTGCTGAGACCAGGAAGGGTGAGCAGTTCTTC
cdr3_aa: CSAETRKGEQFF

v_call: TRBV20-1
j_call: TRBJ1-5
clone_size: many
d_call: TRBD1
cdr3_nt: TGCAGTGCTAGAGACGACAGGGCCGATAGCAATCAGCCCCAGCATTTT
cdr3_aa: CSARDDRADSNQPQHF

v_call: TRBV4-1
j_call: TRBJ1-1
clone_size: few
d_call: -
cdr3_nt: TGCGCCAGCAGCCAAGCCGCGATGAACACTGAAGCTTTCTTT
cdr3_aa: CASSQAAMNTEAFF

v_call: TRBV12-3/TRBV12-4
j_call: TRBJ2-2
clone_size: many
d_call: -
cdr3_nt: TGTGCCAGCAGTTTAGCGCCCACCGGGGAGCTGTTTTTT
cdr3_aa: CASSLAPTGELFF

v_call: TRBV28
j_call: TRBJ2-1
clone_size: many
d_call: -
cdr3_nt: TGTGCCAGCAGCCGGAAAAGGGGGTGGGATAACAATGAGCAGTTCTTC
cdr3_aa: CASSRKRGWDNNEQFF

v_call: TRBV11-1
j_call: TRBJ2-6
clone_size: -
d_call: TRBD1
cdr3_nt: TGTGCCAGCAGCTCGTTATTCGGGACAGGGATCTCTGGGGCCAACGTCCTGACTTTC
cdr3_aa: CASSSLFGTGISGANVLTF

v_call: TRBV29-1
j_call: TRBJ2-1
clone_size: -
d_call: -
cdr3_nt: TGCAGCGTTGTGTACGGAACCTACAATGAGCAGTTCTTC
cdr3_aa: CSVVYGTYNEQFF

v_call: TRBV7-9
j_call: TRBJ2-1
clone_size: many
d_call: TRBD2
cdr3_nt: TGTGCCAGCAGCCTTACCGGACTAGGGGTAAATGAGCAGTTCTTC
cdr3_aa: CASSLTGLGVNEQFF

v_call: TRBV7-9
j_call: TRBJ2-1
clone_size: few
d_call: -
cdr3_nt: TGTGCCAGCAGCCACTTTAACAATGAGCAGTTCTTC
cdr3_aa: CASSHFNNEQFF

v_call: TRBV10-3
j_call: TRBJ2-7
clone_size: many
d_call: TRBD2
cdr3_nt: TGTGCCATCAGTGAGCATGGCGGGAGTCCCTACGAGCAGTACTTC
cdr3_aa: CAISEHGGSPYEQYF

v_call: TRBV20-1
j_call: TRBJ2-1
clone_size: few
d_call: -
cdr3_nt: TGCAGTGCTCATCCCCCCTGGGACAATGAGCAGTTCTTC
cdr3_aa: CSAHPPWDNEQFF

v_call: TRBV20-1
j_call: TRBJ2-7
clone_size: -
d_call: TRBD2
cdr3_nt: TGCAGTGCTAGAGATCTTCGGGAGGGAAACGTCGACGAGCAGTACTTC
cdr3_aa: CSARDLREGNVDEQYF

v_call: TRBV5-1
j_call: TRBJ1-2
clone_size: few
d_call: -
cdr3_nt: TGCGCCAGCAGCCAAGGTAGCGGGAGCTTCTCTGGCTACACCTTC
cdr3_aa: CASSQGSGSFSGYTF

v_call: TRBV30
j_call: TRBJ1-5
clone_size: many
d_call: -
cdr3_nt: TGTGCCTGGAGTGGAGGGAACAATCAGCCCCAGCATTTT
cdr3_aa: CAWSGGNNQPQHF

v_call: TRBV12-3/TRBV12-4
j_call: TRBJ2-7
clone_size: many
d_call: TRBD2
cdr3_nt: TGTGCCAGCAGTTTAGCGGAGACTAGCCACGAGCAGTACTTC
cdr3_aa: CASSLAETSHEQYF

v_call: TRBV6-1
j_call: TRBJ2-1
clone_size: many
d_call: TRBD2
cdr3_nt: TGTGCCAACAGTCGAGGACTAGCGGGCCTCAGCTGGAATGAGCAGTTCTTC
cdr3_aa: CANSRGLAGLSWNEQFF

v_call: TRBV5-1
j_call: TRBJ1-2
clone_size: -
d_call: -
cdr3_nt: TGCGCCAGCAGCCAAGGGATCCCCGGTGAGGGCTACTATGGCTACACCTTC
cdr3_aa: CASSQGIPGEGYYGYTF